The sequence of this T cell receptor (beta chain) was determined in a study of T cell repertoires in cytomegalovirus infection. General study points: What dominated the ex vivo response were HLA-C-restricted CMV-specific TCR beta clonotypes. Carriers of CMV and the relevant HLA type were discriminated by public TCR beta frequency.

Remarks on this clonotype: What it recognizes is unknown.

From the reads, TCRdb called clonotypes with MiXCR, one entry per CDR3 protein. This sample carries hundreds of thousands of distinct CDR3 sequences, 11% of them seen once, and the ten largest clones take 10% to 13%. V was pared by 6 bases and J by 5 bases, with 11 bases of the junction left unmatched. The CDR3 runs to 15 residues. In germline, CDR1 is MDHEN, CDR2 SYDVKM. The TCR comes from a human donor in good health (CMV status not recorded). Some clones in this sample may be carry-over from other donors' samples. J is TRBJ1-2 and V is TRBV28; 8 bases line up with TRBD1. Sequencing was done on a sample of PBMCs. In DNA, the CDR3 is TGTGCCAGCAGACTTAATCAGGGGGCAAGATATGGCTACACCTTC. Translation: CASRLNQGARYGYTF.